This TCR beta chain was captured in a study of human T cells and chemical hapten exposure. This clonotype was observed a handful of times. The trim removed 1 base at V and 4 bases at J, leaving 11 bases unmatched. This CDR3 region has 19 residues. The time point here: pre-sensitization, week 0. Treatment denoted: therapeutic diphenylcyclopropenone sensitization with weekly scalp DPC. TCRdb fed the RACE reads into MiXCR, producing one record per CDR3 protein. The table shows roughly 100,000 distinct CDR3 sequences, with 9.6% occurring only once. The TCR originated in a woman aged 35 to 49 with alopecia areata. Some clones in this sample may be carry-over from other donors' samples. The rearrangement links TRBV12-3 or TRBV12-4 to TRBJ2-3; 13 bases fit TRBD2. The specimen comprised whole blood, sampled in connection with sensitization to the hapten diphenylcyclopropenone (DPC). This CDR3 is CASSLVATSGGRIPDTQYF. The CDR3, as DNA: TGTGCCAGCAGTTTAGTGGCGACTAGCGGGGGGCGCATCCCAGATACGCAGTATTTT.